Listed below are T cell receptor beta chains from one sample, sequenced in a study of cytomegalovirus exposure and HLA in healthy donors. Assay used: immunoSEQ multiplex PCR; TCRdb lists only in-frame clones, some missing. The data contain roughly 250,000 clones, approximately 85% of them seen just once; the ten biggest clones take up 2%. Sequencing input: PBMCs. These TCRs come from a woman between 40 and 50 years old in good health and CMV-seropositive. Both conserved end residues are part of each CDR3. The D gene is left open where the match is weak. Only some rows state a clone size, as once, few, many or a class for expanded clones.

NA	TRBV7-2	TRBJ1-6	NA	CASSFPTGGPPISPLHF	TGTGCCAGCAGCTTTCCCACGGGGGGGCCCCCGATTTCACCCCTCCACTTT
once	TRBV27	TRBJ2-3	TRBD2	CASSLGKTSGGYTQYF	TGTGCCAGCAGTTTGGGGAAAACTAGCGGGGGGTATACGCAGTATTTT
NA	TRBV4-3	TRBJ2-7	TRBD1	CASSQEPGQGALEQYF	TGCGCCAGCAGCCAAGAACCGGGACAGGGGGCACTCGAGCAGTACTTC
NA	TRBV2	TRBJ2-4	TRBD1	CASTRPPGQAGNSQYF	TGTGCCAGCACTCGCCCTCCGGGACAGGCTGGAAACAGTCAGTACTTC
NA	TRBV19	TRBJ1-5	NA	CASSSRGGRSNQPQHF	TGTGCCAGTAGTTCACGGGGGGGAAGGAGCAATCAGCCCCAGCATTTT
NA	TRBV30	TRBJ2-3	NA	CAWSLIAGAPADTQYF	TGTGCCTGGAGCCTCATCGCAGGGGCTCCGGCAGATACGCAGTATTTT
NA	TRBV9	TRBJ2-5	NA	CASSVARGETQYF	TGTGCCAGCAGCGTAGCGCGGGGAGAGACCCAGTACTTC
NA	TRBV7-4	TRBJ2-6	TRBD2	CAPVVAGENSGANVLTF	TGTGCCCCTGTGGTAGCGGGGGAAAACTCTGGGGCCAACGTCCTGACTTTC
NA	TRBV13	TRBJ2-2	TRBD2	CASSLRRVETSGTPGTGELFF	TGTGCCAGCAGCTTAAGGAGGGTGGAGACTAGCGGGACGCCAGGTACCGGGGAGCTGTTTTTT
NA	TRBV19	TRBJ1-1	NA	CASSIRQAGTEAFF	TGTGCCAGTAGTATCCGGCAGGCGGGCACTGAAGCTTTCTTT
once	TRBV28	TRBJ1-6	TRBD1	CASSPTGGDYNSPLHF	TGTGCCAGCAGCCCCACAGGGGGGGACTATAATTCACCCCTCCACTTT
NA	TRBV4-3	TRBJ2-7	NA	CASSQGTGKYEQYF	TGCGCCAGCAGCCAAGGCACAGGGAAATACGAGCAGTACTTC
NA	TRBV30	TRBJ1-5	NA	CAWSPPPGNQPQHF	TGTGCCTGGAGTCCCCCTCCGGGTAATCAGCCCCAGCATTTT
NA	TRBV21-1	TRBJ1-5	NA	CASSHDPPRHNSNQPQHF	TGTGCCAGCAGCCATGACCCCCCAAGACACAATAGCAATCAGCCCCAGCATTTT
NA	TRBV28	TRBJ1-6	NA	CASSLGIRASGDPLHF	TGTGCCAGCAGTTTAGGGATCAGGGCCTCGGGGGATCCCCTCCACTTT
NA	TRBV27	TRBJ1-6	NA	CASSPRQQVGPLHF	TGTGCCAGCAGTCCACGGCAACAGGTTGGACCCCTCCACTTT
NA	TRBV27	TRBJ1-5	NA	CASSPWGEGNQPQHF	TGTGCCAGCAGTCCCTGGGGGGAGGGCAATCAGCCCCAGCATTTT
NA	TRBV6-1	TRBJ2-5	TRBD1	CASSVNRGRETQYF	TGTGCCAGCAGTGTGAACAGGGGGCGAGAGACCCAGTACTTC
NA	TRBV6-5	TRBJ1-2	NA	CASSPGRYGYTF	TGTGCCAGCAGTCCAGGGAGGTATGGCTACACCTTC
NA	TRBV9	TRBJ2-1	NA	CASSGPAANEQFF	TGTGCCAGCAGCGGCCCGGCGGCCAATGAGCAGTTCTTC
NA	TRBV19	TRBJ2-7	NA	CASSGALQVNEQYF	TGTGCCAGTAGTGGGGCACTTCAGGTGAACGAGCAGTACTTC
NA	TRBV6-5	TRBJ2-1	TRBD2	CASSYSSGGPYNEQFF	TGTGCCAGCAGTTACTCATCGGGAGGGCCCTACAATGAGCAGTTCTTC
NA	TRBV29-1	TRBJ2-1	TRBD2	CSVEASGIFTYNEQFF	TGCAGCGTTGAAGCTAGCGGGATTTTCACCTACAATGAGCAGTTCTTC
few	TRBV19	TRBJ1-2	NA	CASSIDLSTGSYGYTF	TGTGCCAGTAGTATAGATCTGAGTACGGGGAGCTATGGCTACACCTTC
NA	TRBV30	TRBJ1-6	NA	CASAGQNNSPLHF	TGTGCCTCGGCAGGACAGAATAATTCACCCCTCCACTTT
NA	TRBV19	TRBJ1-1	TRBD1	CASAWDRGDTEAFF	TGTGCCAGTGCCTGGGACAGGGGAGACACTGAAGCTTTCTTT
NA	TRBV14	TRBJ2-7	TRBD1	CASSRDRGSYEQYF	TGTGCCAGCAGCCGGGACAGGGGGTCCTACGAGCAGTACTTC
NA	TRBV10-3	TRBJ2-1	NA	CAISGPGVEQFF	TGTGCCATCAGTGGACCGGGGGTTGAGCAGTTCTTC
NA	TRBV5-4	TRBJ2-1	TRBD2	CASSPWNSGDEQFF	TGTGCCAGCAGCCCCTGGAATAGCGGGGATGAGCAGTTCTTC
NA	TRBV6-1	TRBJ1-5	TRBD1	CASSGPLGTVNQPQHF	TGTGCCAGCAGTGGCCCCCTCGGGACAGTCAATCAGCCCCAGCATTTT
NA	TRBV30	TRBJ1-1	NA	CAWNGQSNTEAFF	TGTGCCTGGAACGGACAGTCGAACACTGAAGCTTTCTTT
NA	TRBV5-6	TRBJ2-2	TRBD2	CASSPHSGRADTGELFF	TGTGCCAGCAGCCCTCACAGCGGGAGGGCCGACACCGGGGAGCTGTTTTTT
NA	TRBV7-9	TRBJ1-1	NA	CATGGQGDTEAFF	TGTGCCACCGGGGGGCAGGGAGACACTGAAGCTTTCTTT
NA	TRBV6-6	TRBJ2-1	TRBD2	CASSSRSGDYNEQFF	TGTGCCAGCAGTTCCCGTAGCGGGGACTACAATGAGCAGTTCTTC
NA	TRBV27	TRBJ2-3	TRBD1	CASRIQGGHQPQYF	TGTGCCAGCAGAATACAGGGGGGTCACCAGCCCCAGTATTTT
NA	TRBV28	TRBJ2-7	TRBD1	CASSFQGQGSYEQYF	TGTGCCAGCAGTTTTCAGGGACAGGGTAGCTACGAGCAGTACTTC
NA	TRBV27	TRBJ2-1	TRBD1	CASSEQGARQFF	TGTGCCAGCAGCGAGCAGGGGGCTCGGCAGTTCTTC
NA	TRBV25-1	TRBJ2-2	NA	CASSGQGTGELFF	TGTGCCAGCAGTGGGCAGGGCACCGGGGAGCTGTTTTTT
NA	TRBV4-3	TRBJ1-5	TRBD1	CASSQEAGGIQPQHF	TGCGCCAGCAGCCAAGAGGCAGGGGGCATCCAGCCCCAGCATTTT
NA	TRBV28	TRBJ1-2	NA	CASSSRGRDYGYTF	TGTGCCAGCAGTTCCAGGGGCAGGGACTATGGCTACACCTTC
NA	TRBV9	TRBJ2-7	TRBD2	CASSDGTSGPSYEQYF	TGTGCCAGCAGCGACGGGACTAGCGGGCCATCCTACGAGCAGTACTTC